These T cell receptor beta chains were read from a single sample in a study of blood T cells in healthy people across ages. TCRdb reprocessed the 5' RACE reads via MiXCR and lists one record per CDR3 protein. The sample comprises approximately 1.5 million distinct CDR3 sequences, 40% to 45% of which are singletons, and about 4% rests with the top ten. Sequencing used blood. The receptors here all came from a young woman in good health. CDR3s include the opening cysteine and the closing phenylalanine or tryptophan. A D gene is named only where the DNA matches it firmly. The size of a clone is reported for some rows only, either as once, few or many, or as a class for expanded clones.

TRBJ2-1	few	TRBV29-1	-	14	CSVEGGGRVDEQFF	TGCAGCGTTGAGGGCGGGGGCAGGGTCGATGAGCAGTTCTTC
TRBJ2-1	few	TRBV9	TRBD2	17	CASSVGTSGRAGNEQFF	TGTGCCAGCAGCGTAGGGACTAGCGGGAGGGCCGGGAATGAGCAGTTCTTC
TRBJ2-3	-	TRBV27	-	11	CAGSLADTQYF	TGTGCCGGCAGTTTAGCAGATACGCAGTATTTT
TRBJ1-2	few	TRBV5-1	-	17	CASSPSAGSRGGYGYTF	TGCGCCAGCAGCCCTTCGGCCGGGAGCCGAGGAGGCTATGGCTACACCTTC
TRBJ1-1	once	TRBV20-1	-	13	CSANKGLNTEAFF	TGCAGTGCTAATAAAGGTTTGAACACTGAAGCTTTCTTT
TRBJ2-3	-	TRBV5-1	-	15	CASSFAGSRSDTQYF	TGCGCCAGCAGCTTTGCCGGGAGTCGATCCGATACGCAGTATTTT
TRBJ1-2	few	TRBV4-1	-	18	CASSQDVSIPGQNYGYTF	TGCGCCAGCAGCCAAGATGTCAGTATTCCGGGGCAGAACTATGGCTACACCTTC
TRBJ1-1	-	TRBV5-1	TRBD1	14	CASSYDRAGTEAFF	TGCGCCAGCAGCTATGACAGGGCGGGCACTGAAGCTTTCTTT
TRBJ1-2	-	TRBV12-3/TRBV12-4	TRBD1	14	CASSLASTGVGYTF	TGTGCCAGCAGTTTAGCCTCGACAGGGGTTGGCTACACCTTC
TRBJ1-4	-	TRBV29-1	TRBD1	12	CSAGQGYEKLFF	TGCAGCGCCGGACAGGGGTACGAAAAACTGTTTTTT
TRBJ2-3	few	TRBV6-5	TRBD2	16	CASQKAGGMSTDTQYF	TGTGCCAGCCAAAAGGCGGGAGGAATGAGCACAGATACGCAGTATTTT
TRBJ2-1	few	TRBV20-1	-	15	CSASSRRVRYNEQFF	TGCAGTGCTAGCTCTCGGCGGGTTCGCTACAATGAGCAGTTCTTC
TRBJ2-1	few	TRBV7-9	TRBD2	15	CASSPSGTSYNEQFF	TGTGCCAGCAGCCCTAGCGGTACTTCCTACAATGAGCAGTTCTTC
TRBJ2-5	-	TRBV7-7	-	16	CASSLGDRPYQETQYF	TGTGCTAGCAGCTTAGGAGACAGACCATACCAAGAGACCCAGTACTTC
TRBJ2-1	-	TRBV24-1	TRBD2	17	CATSVPTGLAGTNEQFF	TGTGCCACCAGTGTTCCAACGGGACTAGCGGGGACCAATGAGCAGTTCTTC
TRBJ1-1	-	TRBV2	-	13	CASGGTRGTEAFF	TGTGCCAGCGGGGGGACCAGGGGCACTGAAGCTTTCTTT
TRBJ2-7	-	TRBV13	TRBD2	15	CASTRSGGGAYEQYF	TGTGCCAGCACTCGTTCAGGCGGGGGGGCCTACGAGCAGTACTTC
TRBJ1-5	once	TRBV24-1	-	14	CATSPGTVDQPQHF	TGTGCCACCAGCCCAGGGACTGTGGATCAGCCCCAGCATTTT
TRBJ2-1	many	TRBV2	-	15	CASSEPTAPMHEQFF	TGTGCCAGCAGTGAACCCACAGCGCCAATGCATGAGCAGTTCTTC
TRBJ2-1	-	TRBV7-9	-	14	CASRLAPGGDEQFF	TGTGCCAGCAGATTAGCGCCAGGGGGGGATGAGCAGTTCTTC
TRBJ2-3	once	TRBV12-3/TRBV12-4	-	12	CASSLEANTQYF	TGTGCCAGCAGTTTAGAGGCAAATACGCAGTATTTT
TRBJ1-1	-	TRBV7-3	-	15	CASSLRLVDNTEAFF	TGTGCCAGCAGCTTAAGATTAGTCGACAACACTGAAGCTTTCTTT
TRBJ2-7	-	TRBV27	-	15	CASSFLGSSNYEQYF	TGTGCCAGCAGTTTTTTAGGCTCCTCCAACTACGAGCAGTACTTC
TRBJ1-2	-	TRBV27	TRBD1	16	CASSTYRDRANYGYTF	TGTGCCAGCAGTACCTACCGGGACAGGGCTAACTATGGCTACACCTTC
TRBJ1-4	once	TRBV20-1	-	11	CSANRERVLFF	TGCAGTGCTAACAGGGAGAGGGTCCTGTTTTTT
TRBJ2-7	-	TRBV10-3	-	15	CAISEGPRSWSEQYF	TGTGCCATCAGTGAGGGACCACGGTCATGGAGCGAGCAGTACTTC
TRBJ2-1	-	TRBV7-2	TRBD2	15	CASSRRLAGYYEQFF	TGTGCCAGCAGCCGGAGACTAGCGGGATATTATGAGCAGTTCTTC
TRBJ1-2	-	TRBV27	-	12	CASSGSGVGYTF	TGTGCCAGCAGTGGGTCAGGGGTTGGCTACACCTTC
TRBJ1-2	-	TRBV20-1	-	15	CSARDRRLGDYGYTF	TGCAGTGCTAGAGATCGGCGTTTGGGAGACTATGGCTACACCTTC
TRBJ2-1	few	TRBV6-5	TRBD2	12	CASRGTSRVQFF	TGTGCCAGCAGGGGGACTAGTCGGGTGCAGTTCTTC
TRBJ2-2	-	TRBV12-3/TRBV12-4	TRBD1	14	CASSRDSLTGELFF	TGTGCCAGCAGCCGGGACAGTCTCACCGGGGAGCTGTTTTTT
TRBJ2-7	-	TRBV10-2	TRBD2	17	CAVIRLASGGPYNEQYF	TGCGCCGTAATAAGATTGGCTAGCGGGGGACCTTACAATGAGCAGTACTTC
TRBJ2-3	-	TRBV7-8	-	16	CASSPGSVGGTDTQYF	TGTGCCAGCAGCCCAGGGTCTGTCGGGGGCACAGATACGCAGTATTTT
TRBJ1-2	-	TRBV12-3/TRBV12-4	-	15	CASSWGARLNYGYTF	TGTGCCAGCAGCTGGGGGGCTCGCTTGAACTATGGCTACACCTTC
TRBJ2-1	few	TRBV12-3/TRBV12-4	TRBD2	21	CASSFKFPSGRAGNSYNEQFF	TGTGCCAGCAGCTTCAAGTTCCCTAGCGGGAGGGCCGGGAACTCCTACAATGAGCAGTTCTTC
TRBJ2-1	-	TRBV11-2	-	16	CASSQVVASLYNEQFF	TGTGCCAGCAGCCAAGTCGTCGCTAGCCTCTACAATGAGCAGTTCTTC
TRBJ2-1	-	TRBV4-2	TRBD1	15	CASSQGTGRNNEQFF	TGTGCCAGCAGCCAAGGGACAGGGAGGAACAATGAGCAGTTCTTC
TRBJ2-3	few	TRBV5-5	TRBD1	14	CASSWDRVTDTQYF	TGTGCCAGCAGCTGGGACAGGGTCACAGATACGCAGTATTTT
TRBJ1-6	-	TRBV4-3	-	17	CASSQDPDGSSNSPPHF	TGCGCCAGCAGCCAAGATCCCGACGGGTCGTCTAATTCACCCCCCCACTTT
TRBJ2-2	few	TRBV29-1	-	14	CSVSAGTNTGELFF	TGCAGCGTTAGTGCGGGGACGAACACCGGGGAGCTGTTTTTT
TRBJ1-4	-	TRBV9	-	14	CASSVEGEGEKLFF	TGTGCCAGCAGCGTAGAAGGGGAGGGTGAAAAACTGTTTTTT
TRBJ1-1	-	TRBV2	TRBD1	14	CASSEQGGNTEAFF	TGTGCCAGCAGTGAGCAGGGGGGGAACACTGAAGCTTTCTTT
TRBJ1-2	few	TRBV4-3	TRBD1	16	CASSHAGGGDNYGYTF	TGCGCCAGCAGCCACGCCGGAGGGGGCGATAACTATGGCTACACCTTC
TRBJ2-1	-	TRBV6-6	-	13	CASSPPGWNEQFF	TGTGCCAGCAGCCCACCGGGATGGAATGAGCAGTTCTTC
TRBJ1-2	-	TRBV5-5	-	14	CASSLEGLRMGYTF	TGTGCCAGCAGCTTGGAGGGACTGAGAATGGGCTACACCTTC
TRBJ1-2	few	TRBV4-3	-	18	CASSQVAPSSTFFYGYTF	TGCGCCAGCAGCCAAGTGGCCCCCTCCTCGACCTTCTTCTATGGCTACACCTTC
TRBJ1-2	few	TRBV5-1	-	15	CASSLAQFGGYGYTF	TGCGCCAGCAGCTTGGCGCAGTTTGGGGGCTATGGCTACACCTTC
TRBJ2-4	once	TRBV29-1	-	12	CSVVSGAYEQYF	TGCAGCGTTGTTTCGGGGGCCTATGAGCAGTACTTC
TRBJ1-3	-	TRBV11-2	-	15	CASSWTDTSGNTIYF	TGTGCCAGCAGCTGGACAGATACCTCTGGAAACACCATATATTTT
TRBJ2-7	-	TRBV27	-	12	CASSPNAYEQYF	TGTGCCAGCAGTCCGAATGCCTACGAGCAGTACTTC
TRBJ2-7	few	TRBV18	-	14	CASSAGSVTYEQYF	TGTGCCAGCTCGGCGGGGAGCGTAACCTACGAGCAGTACTTC
TRBJ2-3	-	TRBV9	TRBD2	16	CASSVGLAWNTDTQYF	TGTGCCAGCAGCGTTGGACTAGCGTGGAACACAGATACGCAGTATTTT
TRBJ2-5	-	TRBV7-2	TRBD2	17	CASSQGVAGGHRETQYF	TGTGCCAGCAGCCAGGGGGTAGCGGGAGGCCATAGGGAGACCCAGTACTTC
TRBJ2-2	-	TRBV4-2	-	15	CASSQGGYFTGELFF	TGTGCCAGCAGCCAAGGTGGCTATTTCACCGGGGAGCTGTTTTTT
TRBJ1-1	-	TRBV20-1	TRBD1	13	CSAVRDRGSEAFF	TGCAGTGCCGTCCGGGACAGGGGTTCCGAAGCTTTCTTT
TRBJ2-7	few	TRBV28	TRBD1	14	CASRGQGTHYEQYF	TGTGCCAGCAGAGGACAGGGGACACACTACGAGCAGTACTTC
TRBJ2-7	-	TRBV6-1	-	16	CASSEVSGPPYNEQYF	TGTGCCAGCAGTGAAGTGTCGGGACCACCGTACAATGAGCAGTACTTC
TRBJ2-7	-	TRBV7-2	TRBD1	16	CASRSPGTGSSYEQYF	TGTGCCAGCAGGTCGCCCGGGACAGGGTCCTCCTACGAGCAGTACTTC
TRBJ2-7	many	TRBV4-3	TRBD1	15	CASSLRDSSYNEQYF	TGTGCCAGCAGCCTCCGGGACAGCTCCTACAATGAGCAGTACTTC